The 6 T cell receptor beta chains in this list originate from one sample, sequenced in a study of cytomegalovirus exposure and HLA in healthy donors. The PCR ran on 60 Vbeta and 13 Jbeta primers. TCRdb's copy holds only in-frame clones and misses some; the assay was immunoSEQ multiplex PCR. The sample lists roughly 160,000 clones, 70% to 80% occurring once. Material for sequencing was PBMCs. All receptors come from a man aged 35-49 years in good health and CMV-seronegative.

This rearrangement joins TRBV30 to TRBJ1-3, with a possible D match to TRBD1 (5 bases). CDR3 length equals 14 residues. With 2 bases removed from V and 3 bases from J, the gap between germline ends came to 11 bases. CDR1 and CDR2 (germline): GTSNPN, SVGIG (reference sequence). CDR3 residues: CAWSPGVVGNTIYF. CDR3 DNA: TGTGCCTGGAGTCCGGGGGTAGTTGGAAACACCATATATTTT. The full variable domain, its missing parts supplied by reference TRBV30 and TRBJ1-3, is SQTIHQWPATLVQPVGSPLSLECTVEGTSNPNLYWYRQAAGRGLQLLFYSVGIGQISSEVPQNLSASRPQDRQFILSSKKLLLSDSGFYLCAWSPGVVGNTIYFGEGSWLTVV.

The rearrangement links TRBV4-1 to TRBJ1-1; D not certain. Germline CDR1 is MGHRA and CDR2 is YSYEKL. V was shortened by 3 bases and J by 6 bases, with 20 bases between the two germline ends. This CDR3 spans 16 amino acids. As DNA, the CDR3 is TGCGCCAGCAGCCAGAAGGGAGCTGGAGGGTTTCCTGAAGCTTTCTTT. Translation: CASSQKGAGGFPEAFF.

The rearrangement links TRBV4-2 to TRBJ2-2; 11 bases match TRBD2. There are 16 residues in the CDR3. V shed 8 bases and J 3 bases; nucleotides not matched to a gene: 8. From germline, CDR1 is LGHNA and CDR2 YNFKEQ. CDR3 region: CASQSTSGGHTGELFF. CDR3 nucleotide sequence: TGTGCCAGCCAATCAACTAGCGGGGGACACACCGGGGAGCTGTTTTTT.

The chain is built from TRBV29-1 and TRBJ1-1; D gene uncertain. V dropped 0 bases and J dropped 5 bases, with 10 bases sitting between them. CDR1 is SQVTM, CDR2 ANQGSEA, per germline. The CDR3 is 13 amino acids. Written as DNA, the CDR3 is TGCAGCGTTGAAGACGGTAGCGGGACTGAAGCTTTCTTT. It translates to CSVEDGSGTEAFF.

The chain joins TRBV5-1 to TRBJ2-1, with 12 nucleotides matching TRBD2. This CDR3 contains 19 residues. CDR1 is SGHRS and CDR2 is YFSETQ in the germline V gene. V lost 3 bases, J lost 4 bases, and 14 bases stayed unmatched. The CDR3 nucleotides are TGCGCCAGCAGCTCCCAACTAGCGGGGGGCCCAAATAATTACAATGAGCAGTTCTTC. This codes for CASSSQLAGGPNNYNEQFF.

The CDR3 loop reads CASSLGDRDGTTEAFF. The CDR3, as DNA: TGCGCCAGCAGCTTGGGAGACAGGGATGGGACGACTGAAGCTTTCTTT. J is TRBJ1-1 and V is TRBV5-1, with 7 bases identical to TRBD1. V lost 0 bases and J lost 5; bases outside the gene matches: 10. The CDR3 totals 16 residues. Germline CDR1 SGHRS, CDR2 YFSETQ.